This TCR beta chain appears in the sequencing data of a study of blood T cells in healthy people across ages (dated by TCRdb to 2014 to 2015). For context, the study as a whole: In model experiments, roughly one uniquely barcoded TCR beta cDNA molecule per two T cells was captured by template switching. To avoid experimental bias, donors of different ages were spread randomly across the sequencing lanes. The donors were divided into four age groups: young (average around 15 years), middle-aged (over 35), aged (62) and long-lived (about 84). The study analyzed two additional independent replicas of 1 million unique cDNA reads from the same blood draw for two donors, one aged 18 to 29 and one aged 80 or older. Age-related changes in TCR beta repertoire diversity were measured in the study by deep sequencing normalized with unique cDNA molecular identifiers. Broad study findings and their caveats: The long-lived group showed more naive CD4+ T cells, fewer expanded clones and increased TCR diversity than the aged group, suggesting age selection. Because profiling used bulk unsorted PBMCs, naive and antigen-experienced compartments could not be compared conclusively. Observed TCR beta diversity correlated strongly with the percentage of naive T cells measured by flow cytometry. Estimates of total diversity based on one million sequenced T cells were regarded as lower bounds and as underestimates. Because the CMV infection status of the donors was unknown, age-related changes in expanded clonotypes may potentially have been confounded. As age increased, observed TCR beta diversity per million T cells dropped in a roughly linear way, and a significant reduction was already evident by age about 36.

In its sample, this clonotype was seen a few times. The target of this receptor is not known. Base qualities are missing; no much larger clone stands one base away. Systemically healthy Caucasian individuals from Russia, approximately 39 in total and aged roughly 6 to 100 years, were included as donors. Each donor gave ten milliliters of peripheral blood, drawn into EDTA-treated Vacutainer tubes. Ficoll-Paque density-gradient centrifugation was used to isolate PBMCs, with at least 7 million per sample. Total RNA, at least 6 micrograms per sample, was extracted from PBMCs with Trizol reagent. For every donor, an aliquot of PBMCs went through flow cytometry to measure the percentages of naive CD45RAhigh/CD27high T cells. Libraries were made using 5' RACE. Sequenced on an Illumina HiSeq 2500. A second roughly 7 to 11 cycle PCR used a sample-barcoded 5' primer and a J-beta primer mix. A unique molecular identifier was introduced onto each TCR beta cDNA molecule by a template-switch 5' adaptor carrying 12 random nucleotides. Each sample yielded at least 3 million CDR3-containing paired-end reads. First-strand cDNA was synthesized from all RNA with the Mint cDNA synthesis kit, primed by a TRBC-specific oligonucleotide. Following uracil-DNA glycosylase treatment, all cDNA underwent a first 18-cycle PCR with the universal primers M1SS and BC2_uni_R. As for the authors' bioinformatics: For normalization, 1 million high-quality reads were randomly selected from each sample, with every read carrying a distinct molecular identifier. Reads with shared molecular identifiers were discarded instead of being binned into consensus sequences. MiTCR, run with a Q25 quality threshold and the strictest error-elimination algorithm, handled CDR3 identification, clonotype clustering and error correction. A nonparametric unseen species model with Euler transformation was used to estimate a lower bound on total TCR beta diversity. TCRdb's own reprocessing of the public reads used fastp at Q25 and MiXCR and kept productive beta chains. Duplicate CDR3 protein sequences are folded into a single record with the most common DNA and genes. TCRdb, not the authors, supplied the V and J calls. Counted in this sample were about 1.4 million distinct CDR3 sequences; 59% of them appeared once. The ten largest make up approximately 7% of the sample.

The clonotype originates from a man younger than 35 in good health. Sequencing input: blood.

The CDR3 protein is CASSPYAGGTNTEAFF. The nucleotide sequence is given as TGTGCCAGCAGCCCCTACGCCGGCGGTACGAACACTGAAGCTTTCTTT. The chain is encoded by TRBV3-1 joined to TRBJ1-1; a confident D gene designation cannot be given. The CDR3 has 16 amino acids, counting the end cysteine and phenylalanine. Only the CDR3 part of the read is kept: 48 bases, read in frame from the first base. Trimming removed 4 bases from V and 1 base from J, leaving 16 bases between the germline ends. Looking up the germline V gene (reference sequence) yields CDR1 LGHDT and CDR2 YNNKEL. Where the CDR3 stops, the reference TRBV3-1 and TRBJ1-1 genes take over; the full variable domain is DTAVSQTPKYLVTQMGNDKSIKCEQNLGHDTMYWYKQDSKKFLKIMFSYNNKELIINETVPNRFSPKSPDKAHLNLHINSLELGDSAVYFCASSPYAGGTNTEAFFGQGTRLTVV.